These 28 T cell receptor beta chains originate from one sample sequenced in a study of T cell responses to AZD1222 COVID-19 vaccine (dated by TCRdb to the early 2020s). Explained via the paper, the time point label denotes: baseline before first vaccination. The library was prepared using the immunoSEQ multiplex PCR assay. TCRdb's version of the immuneACCESS table is confined to in-frame rearrangements and falls short of the full clone set. An unresolved V gene accounts for under half of the shortfall where checked; the remainder is of unknown origin. This sample is represented by more than 110,000 clones; 80% to 95% of them were singletons. The ten biggest clones cover roughly 3.1% of the sample. The sequencing here drew on peripheral blood, taken on day 0 of AZD1222 vaccination. The receptors were sampled from an adult in good health.

The CDR3 nucleotides are TGTGCCAGCAGTTACTCGGCGCAATTTTACGAGCAGTACTTC. Residues: CASSYSAQFYEQYF. The rearrangement uses TRBV6-6 and TRBJ2-7, with D unresolved. This CDR3 comprises 14 residues. Germline V gene lookup returns CDR1 MNHNY and CDR2 SVGAGI (reference sequence). Deletions cut 0 bases from V and 4 bases from J, with 10 bases between.

The chain employs TRBV2 and TRBJ2-2; D possibly corresponds to TRBD2 (6 bases). CDR1 and CDR2 from the germline V gene are SNHLY and FYNNEI. This CDR3 is built from 16 residues. Trimming removed 6 bases from V and 1 base from J, with 15 bases in between. The CDR3 bases are TGTGCCAGCAGACTACTTAGAGCGGGGAACACCGGGGAGCTGTTTTTT. The encoded protein is CASRLLRAGNTGELFF.

In this sample, this clone turned up once. V and J are TRBV5-1 and TRBJ2-1, with 13 bases that match TRBD2. The junction had 12 bases not matched to a gene; V was cut back by 2 bases and J by 16 bases. Germline CDR1 reads SGHRS; CDR2 reads YFSETQ. The CDR3 contains 15 residues. CDR3 sequence: CASSFGTSGANERFF. Here the CDR3 DNA reads TGCGCCAGCAGCTTTGGGACTAGCGGGGCCAATGAGCGATTCTTC.

The genes are TRBV27 and TRBJ1-6; D unresolved. Germline V lookup: CDR1 MNHEY, CDR2 SMNVEV (reference sequence). The CDR3 consists of 12 residues. Between the trimmed V and J ends, which lost 5 bases and 9 bases, there was a span of 8 bases. This chain's CDR3 is CASSRVGSPLHF. The DNA for the CDR3 is TGTGCCAGCAGTCGCGTTGGTTCACCCCTCCACTTT.

The chain carries TRBV13 and TRBJ1-1, with D possibly TRBD1 on 5 matching bases. Per the germline V gene, CDR1 is PRHDT and CDR2 is FYEKMQ (reference sequence). There are 18 residues in the CDR3. V lost 1 base, J lost 7 bases, and 25 bases lay in between. This CDR3 is CASSLAGFSGGLRGEAFF. The CDR3 DNA reads as TGTGCCAGCAGCTTAGCGGGGTTTTCGGGGGGACTACGCGGTGAAGCTTTCTTT.

The chain has TRBV3-1 (or the pseudogene TRBV3-2) and TRBJ1-1; possible D gene TRBD1, 5 bases. V was shortened by 4 bases and J by 7 bases, with 16 bases between the two germline ends. Looked up from germline, CDR1 is LGHDT and CDR2 is YNNKEL (reference sequence). This CDR3 contains 14 residues. DNA of the CDR3: TGTGCCAGCAGCCCGAATCCTGGACACAATGAAGCTTTCTTT. Translated: CASSPNPGHNEAFF.

This clone has more than one count but fewer than ten. The chain has TRBV27 and TRBJ2-7, with D tentatively TRBD1 (5 bases). Germline lookup yields CDR1 MNHEY and CDR2 SMNVEV (reference sequence). The CDR3 runs 15 residues. The V and J ends lost 2 bases and 7 bases respectively, with 18 bases between them. The DNA for the CDR3 is TGTGCCAGCAGTTTAGGGGCCAGGGAATGGAGTGAGCAGTACTTC. This encodes CASSLGAREWSEQYF.

This clone was seen only a few times. J is TRBJ2-7 and V is TRBV9, with D possibly called TRBD1 or TRBD2 (5 bases each). The germline gives CDR1 SGDLS, CDR2 YYNGEE. V lost 0 bases and J lost 3, with 13 bases in between. The CDR3 consists of 15 residues. The CDR3 protein is CASSVGPGSYYEQYF. The CDR3 DNA sequence: TGTGCCAGCAGCGTAGGTCCAGGGAGTTACTACGAGCAGTACTTC.

This sequence joins TRBV29-1 and TRBJ2-1; D not certain. CDR1 SQVTM and CDR2 ANQGSEA come from the germline V gene. V was cut by 0 bases and J by 6 bases, with 6 bases left in between. The CDR3 consists of 12 residues. CDR3 in amino acids: CSVEDRANEQFF. CDR3 DNA: TGCAGCGTTGAAGATCGTGCCAATGAGCAGTTCTTC.

This chain connects TRBV11-3 to TRBJ2-7; 7 bases fit TRBD1. V lost 8 bases to trimming and J lost 3 bases; unmatched junction nucleotides: 7. The CDR3 covers 13 residues. Germline CDR1 reads SGHNT; CDR2 reads YENEEA. In DNA form, the CDR3 reads TGTGCCAGCGCCCCGGGACAGTTCTACGAGCAGTACTTC. Translation gives CASAPGQFYEQYF.

The chain is built from TRBV6-4 and TRBJ1-2; the D gene is possibly TRBD1 (5 bases). This CDR3 spans 13 amino acids. Germline loops: CDR1 MRHNA, CDR2 SNTAGT. Trimming cost V 2 bases and J 8 bases, with 12 bases left between them. DNA for the CDR3: TGTGCCAGCAGTGACCAGGGCGTTGGAGGCTACACCTTC. It codes for CASSDQGVGGYTF.

This chain connects TRBV2 to TRBJ2-5, with 7 bases aligning to TRBD1. The CDR3 contains 14 residues. V lost 4 bases to trimming and J lost 5 bases; unmatched junction nucleotides: 7. Germline values: CDR1 SNHLY, CDR2 FYNNEI. CDR3 bases: TGTGCCAGCAGTGCCCGACAGGGTTGGGAGACCCAGTACTTC. It is translated as CASSARQGWETQYF.

The chain is built from TRBV30 and TRBJ1-2; 7 bases are shared with TRBD1. After removal of 8 bases from V and 8 bases from J, the junction contained 11 bases not matched to a gene. The length of the CDR3 is 12 residues. Germline V gene lookup returns CDR1 GTSNPN and CDR2 SVGIG (reference sequence). The CDR3 DNA follows: TGTGCCAAGGACAGGCGAGGGCTCGGCTACACCTTC. Encoded protein: CAKDRRGLGYTF. Drawing the rest from reference TRBV30 and TRBJ1-2, the complete variable domain is SQTIHQWPATLVQPVGSPLSLECTVEGTSNPNLYWYRQAAGRGLQLLFYSVGIGQISSEVPQNLSASRPQDRQFILSSKKLLLSDSGFYLCAKDRRGLGYTFGSGTRLTVV.

The J gene is TRBJ2-7, the V gene TRBV21-1; TRBD1, the table's D call, lacks a check against the DNA. TRBV21-1 is described as a pseudogene. There are 17 residues in the CDR3. The CDR3 nucleotides are TGTGCCAGCAGCATCACAGGGCGCCCACTCACTACTGCTGAGCAGTACTTC. It yields the protein CASSITGRPLTTAEQYF.

The chain uses TRBV28 and TRBJ1-2; unclear D gene. The germline V gene encodes CDR1 MDHEN and CDR2 SYDVKM. V was cut by 4 bases and J by 3 bases, with 9 bases left in between. This CDR3 is 13 amino acids long. The CDR3 loop is CASSSRPYYGYTF. The CDR3 nucleotides read TGTGCCAGCAGTTCGAGACCGTACTATGGCTACACCTTC.

The chain has TRBV5-4 and TRBJ1-6; 10 bases map to TRBD1. Per the germline V gene, CDR1 is SGHNT and CDR2 is YYREEE (reference sequence). Germline trimming cut 4 bases from V and 7 bases from J; bases unmatched to any gene: 8. The CDR3 has 16 residues. CDR3 coding DNA: TGTGCCAGCAGCGTACCGACAGGGGGCTCAAATTCACCCCTCCACTTT. Translated, it gives CASSVPTGGSNSPLHF.

The genes are TRBV4-2 and TRBJ2-1, with D uncertain. V gave up 0 bases and J gave up 0 bases, with 9 bases separating them. The CDR3 has 16 amino acids. CDR1 is LGHNA, CDR2 YNFKEQ, per germline. The CDR3 DNA reads as TGTGCCAGCAGCCAAGATTTTCTAGTCTCCTACAATGAGCAGTTCTTC. This sequence encodes CASSQDFLVSYNEQFF.

J is TRBJ2-1 and V is TRBV5-4, with TRBD1 as a possible D gene (7 bases). V was pared by 1 base and J by 15 bases, with 20 bases between. The CDR3 is 14 residues long. Germline loops: CDR1 SGHNT, CDR2 YYREEE (reference sequence). CDR3 DNA sequence: TGTGCCAGCAGCTTGTATCTTCAGGGGGGATTTAGGTTCTTC. This codes for CASSLYLQGGFRFF.

This clone was picked up one time. The rearrangement links TRBV6-5 to TRBJ1-2; no clear D gene. Trimming shortened V by 5 bases and J by 0 bases, and 13 bases separated the two germline ends. This CDR3 is 15 amino acids long. Germline-derived CDR1 and CDR2 are MNHEY and SVGAGI. The CDR3 protein is CASSTLALANYGYTF. CDR3 in DNA: TGTGCCAGCAGTACCTTGGCGTTAGCTAACTATGGCTACACCTTC.

The V call is TRBV9, the J call TRBJ1-5, with TRBD1 matching over 8 bases. J was trimmed by 0 bases and V by 2 bases; bases with no gene match: 1. This CDR3 is 15 amino acids long. The V gene's germline CDR1 is SGDLS and CDR2 YYNGEE. DNA for the CDR3: TGTGCCAGCAGCGTGACAGGGGATAGCAATCAGCCCCAGCATTTT. It translates to CASSVTGDSNQPQHF.

The gene calls are TRBV10-2 and TRBJ1-5, with D possibly being TRBD1 (6 bases). The V end was cut by 6 bases, the J end by 5 bases, with 11 bases between. The CDR3 runs to 13 residues. Per the germline V gene, CDR1 is WSHSY and CDR2 is SAAADI. The CDR3 DNA is TGCGCCAGCAGAGTGGACAGACATCAGCCCCAGCATTTT. Translated, it gives CASRVDRHQPQHF.

The sample holds a few counts of this clone. This rearrangement joins TRBV6-5 to TRBJ1-1, with a possible D match to TRBD1 (6 bases). The germline CDR1 and CDR2 sequences are MNHEY and SVGAGI. This CDR3 is 14 amino acids long. Between the trimmed V and J ends, which lost 6 bases and 3 bases, there was a span of 14 bases. CDR3 protein: CASRRGFKDTEAFF. CDR3 nucleotide sequence: TGTGCCAGCAGAAGGGGGTTCAAGGACACTGAAGCTTTCTTT.

The genes are TRBV7-3 and TRBJ1-5; 8 nucleotides align to TRBD1. Trimming took 5 bases from V and 1 from J; bases not matched to a gene: 10. The V gene's germline CDR1 is SGHTA and CDR2 FQGTGA. CDR3 length equals 17 residues. CDR3 sequence reads: CASSRGQGRRSNQPQHF. Written as DNA, the CDR3 is TGTGCCAGCAGCCGTGGACAGGGACGGCGGAGCAATCAGCCCCAGCATTTT.

The chain has TRBV4-3 and TRBJ1-2; D not resolved. The V gene lost 0 bases and the J gene lost 3 bases, with 11 bases spanning the gap. Germline-derived CDR1 and CDR2 are LGHNA and YSLEER. CDR3 length: 15 amino acids. This chain's CDR3 is CASSQDLGAHYGYTF. The CDR3 DNA follows: TGCGCCAGCAGCCAAGATCTCGGCGCACACTATGGCTACACCTTC.

This chain connects TRBV4-1 to TRBJ1-1; D unresolved. Germline CDR1 reads MGHRA; CDR2 reads YSYEKL. Trimming removed 2 bases at V and 0 bases at J, with 4 bases between. This CDR3 comprises 13 residues. CDR3: CASSQTLNTEAFF. CDR3 DNA sequence: TGCGCCAGCAGCCAAACATTGAACACTGAAGCTTTCTTT.

V gene TRBV28 combines with J gene TRBJ1-6; D ambiguous. This CDR3 contains 12 residues. Deletions cut 6 bases from V and 9 bases from J, with 9 bases between. Germline V gives CDR1 MDHEN, CDR2 SYDVKM. Here the CDR3 DNA reads TGTGCCAGCAGCTTAGCGGGTTCACCCCTCCACTTT. Encoded protein: CASSLAGSPLHF.

V usage is TRBV5-8 and J usage is TRBJ2-1, with D unclear. This CDR3 has 13 amino acids. Trimming took off 0 bases at V and 5 bases at J, with 6 bases between the two ends. Per the germline V gene, CDR1 is SGHTS and CDR2 is YDEGEE. The CDR3 region has the DNA TGTGCCAGCAGCTTGGGACCGAACAATGAGCAGTTCTTC. It codes for CASSLGPNNEQFF. Combining the CDR3 with reference TRBV5-8 and TRBJ2-1 gives the whole variable domain EAGVTQSPTHLIKTRGQQATLRCSPISGHTSVYWYQQALGLGLQFLLWYDEGEERNRGNFPPRFSGRQFPNYSSELNVNALELEDSALYLCASSLGPNNEQFFGPGTRLTVL.

The chain has TRBV9 and TRBJ1-1, with D uncertain. V lost 5 bases and J 0 bases, leaving 8 bases between the germline ends. This CDR3 comprises 13 residues. Germline CDR1 SGDLS, CDR2 YYNGEE. The CDR3 coding sequence is TGTGCCAGCAGTCGGGCCTTGAACACTGAAGCTTTCTTT. It translates to CASSRALNTEAFF.